These 9 T cell receptor beta chains originate from one sample sequenced in a study of blood T cell repertoires in COVID-19. TCRdb keeps only in-frame clones here, not all; method: immunoSEQ multiplex PCR. The sample includes fewer than 20,000 clones, around nine tenths of them seen just once. Input material: peripheral blood. The origin of the receptors is a human donor in a cohort sampled during active COVID-19.

The chain uses TRBV7-2 and TRBJ2-7; D is uncertain. The CDR3 spans 13 residues. Trimming took 8 bases from V and 7 from J, leaving 18 bases between them. Germline V gene data show CDR1 as SGHTA and CDR2 as FQGNSA. In DNA, the CDR3 is TGTGCCAGCTCGGCCGGCGTGGAGAGTGAGCAGTACTTC. Protein sequence: CASSAGVESEQYF.

The gene calls are TRBV28 and TRBJ2-7, with D perhaps TRBD1 (5 bases). V was shortened by 5 bases and J by 9 bases, with 11 bases between the two germline ends. The CDR3 has 11 residues. Germline-derived CDR1 and CDR2 are MDHEN and SYDVKM. The CDR3 loop reads CASSPTTVQYF. Here the CDR3 DNA reads TGTGCCAGCAGTCCTACGACAGTGCAGTACTTC. Drawing the rest from reference TRBV28 and TRBJ2-7, the complete variable domain is DVKVTQSSRYLVKRTGEKVFLECVQDMDHENMFWYRQDPGLGLRLIYFSYDVKMKEKGDIPEGYSVSREKKERFSLILESASTNQTSMYLCASSPTTVQYFGPGTRLTVT.

The CDR3 region has the DNA TGTGCCAGCAGTGAATGGTCTAGCGGGGTATACAATGAGCAGTTCTTC. Residues: CASSEWSSGVYNEQFF. The V and J genes are TRBV2 and TRBJ2-1; 9 bases agree with TRBD2. The germline V gene encodes CDR1 SNHLY and CDR2 FYNNEI. The CDR3 is 16 amino acids. The J segment lost 4 bases and the V segment lost 2 bases, leaving 6 bases of the junction unmatched.

This rearrangement joins TRBV15 to TRBJ2-5; D might be TRBD2 (6 bases). The length of the CDR3 is 12 residues. V gave up 1 base and J gave up 11 bases, with 11 bases separating them. The germline gives CDR1 LNHNV, CDR2 YYDKDF (reference sequence). CDR3 DNA sequence: TGTGCCACCAGCAGAGGGGACTGGGAACAGTACTTC. Translation gives CATSRGDWEQYF.

V gene TRBV6-2 or TRBV6-3 combines with J gene TRBJ1-5; no clear D. The length of the CDR3 is 13 residues. V lost 5 bases and J lost 0, with 5 bases in between. Germline CDR1 and CDR2: MNHEY and SVGEGT. The CDR3 is CASSRGSNQPQHF. Written as DNA, the CDR3 is TGTGCCAGCAGTAGAGGTAGCAATCAGCCCCAGCATTTT.

V gene TRBV24-1 combines with J gene TRBJ2-7; D is possibly TRBD1 (5 bases). Germline CDR1 KGHDR, CDR2 SFDVKD. The CDR3 consists of 14 residues. V was trimmed by 3 bases and J by 3 bases, leaving 11 bases between them. CDR3 residues: CATSDKADSYEQYF. DNA of the CDR3: TGTGCCACCAGTGATAAAGCTGACAGCTACGAGCAGTACTTC.

The chain uses TRBV28 and TRBJ1-2, with a tentative D call TRBD1 (6 bases). Germline values: CDR1 MDHEN, CDR2 SYDVKM. This CDR3 spans 13 amino acids. V lost 5 bases to trimming and J lost 2 bases, with 9 bases between them. The CDR3 nucleotides are TGTGCCAGCAGTCCCACAGGGAACTATGGCTACACCTTC. As protein: CASSPTGNYGYTF.

The rearrangement uses TRBV5-1 and TRBJ2-5; D not certain. CDR1 is SGHRS and CDR2 is YFSETQ in the germline V gene. The CDR3 is 14 amino acids. V dropped 4 bases and J dropped 2 bases, with 12 bases sitting between them. The chain's CDR3 is CASSPLRLQETQYF. CDR3 DNA: TGCGCCAGCAGCCCACTACGTTTGCAAGAGACCCAGTACTTC.

This clone was counted once. This chain joins TRBV27 and TRBJ1-4, with no clear D. The CDR3 is made up of 13 amino acids. The ends were cut back, 4 bases at V and 8 bases at J, with 11 bases in the middle. Germline V gene sequence: CDR1 MNHEY, CDR2 SMNVEV (reference sequence). DNA of the CDR3: TGTGCCAGCAGTTCAAAGGCGCGGGAAAAACTGTTTTTT. This gives the protein CASSSKAREKLFF.